This T cell receptor (beta chain) was sequenced in a study of shared clonotypes between healthy human individuals. The table came from immunoSEQ multiplex PCR; TCRdb's copy has only in-frame clones and leaves some out. The repertoire includes 760,000 or so clones, about 96% of them detected once, and less than 0.3% sits in the top ten. CD45RO-negative, CCR7-positively selected cells formed the naive CD8 fraction, excluding terminally differentiated effector memory CD45RA+ cells. Donation came from healthy HIV-negative adults that had no recent acute infections or vaccinations. In germline, CDR1 is LNHDA, CDR2 SQIVND (reference sequence). Trimming stripped 2 bases from V and 5 bases from J, with 19 bases between. The CDR3 loop spans 17 amino acids.

The sequencing input was naive CD8+ T cells sorted from blood. The chain uses TRBV19 and TRBJ2-1; tentatively, D is TRBD1 or TRBD2 (5 bases each). This TCR came from a man aged 25-45 years in good health. The chain's CDR3 is CASSIRFGGGRNNEQFF. The CDR3 DNA is TGTGCCAGTAGTATAAGGTTTGGGGGTGGAAGGAACAATGAGCAGTTCTTC.